The rows below give T cell receptor beta chains drawn from one sample of a study of T cells in Graves' hyperthyroidism and ophthalmopathy. MiXCR, applied by TCRdb to the multiplex PCR reads, yields one record per CDR3 protein. The table has about 400,000 distinct CDR3 sequences, more than 12% seen once. The sample comprised blood. The source of these receptors is a woman under 40 with Graves' hyperthyroidism. Each CDR3 is given with its conserved first and last residue. A D gene is named only where the DNA matches it firmly. Part of the rows lack a size; the others show once, few, many or a class for expanded clones.

abundance	v_gene	d_gene	j_gene	CDR3nt	CDR3aa
few	TRBV28	.	TRBJ2-1	TGTGCCAGCAGGTCTTCGGGACCGGCCTACAATGAGCAGTTCTTC	CASRSSGPAYNEQFF
many	TRBV2	.	TRBJ2-2	TGTGCCAGCAGGGAGGGCACATACACCGGGGAGCTGTTTTTT	CASREGTYTGELFF
many	TRBV28	TRBD1	TRBJ2-2	TGTGCCAGCAGGTCACAGGGGGCAAGGGGGGAGCTGTTTTTT	CASRSQGARGELFF
.	TRBV7-2	TRBD1	TRBJ1-2	TGTGCCAGCAGCTTAACAGGGGGCACTGCTAACTATGGCTACACCTTC	CASSLTGGTANYGYTF
many	TRBV28	TRBD1	TRBJ1-2	TGTGCCAGCAGCGCCAGGGACAGGTCCCCCCCTAACTATGGCTACACCTTC	CASSARDRSPPNYGYTF
.	TRBV29-1	.	TRBJ1-1	TGCAGCGTTGCGCCCCGACTGAACACTGAAGCTTTCTTT	CSVAPRLNTEAFF
many	TRBV2	.	TRBJ2-1	TGTGCCAGCAGTGAGGACCACTACAATGAGCAGTTCTTC	CASSEDHYNEQFF
many	TRBV13	.	TRBJ2-5	TGTGCCAGCAGCTTAGCCCTACTCGGAGAGACCCAGTACTTC	CASSLALLGETQYF
few	TRBV7-9	TRBD2	TRBJ2-7	TGTGCCAGCAGCTTAGAGGCGGGAGGGACGCAGTTCTACGAGCAGTACTTC	CASSLEAGGTQFYEQYF
few	TRBV6-1	.	TRBJ1-2	TGTGCCAGCGGAGGGTCCTATGGCTACACCTTC	CASGGSYGYTF
many	TRBV7-9	.	TRBJ2-7	TGTGCCAGCAGCTTAATGGTCAACGAGCAGTACTTC	CASSLMVNEQYF
.	TRBV7-8	TRBD2	TRBJ2-3	TGTGCCAGCAGCCGAAGGCGGGGGGAGACAGATACGCAGTATTTT	CASSRRRGETDTQYF